This TCR beta chain appears in the sequencing data of a study of blood T cell repertoires in COVID-19 (dated by TCRdb to about 2020). For the wider study: The collaborator samples originated in the United States, Italy and Spain and spanned the acute and convalescent phases of COVID-19. Subjects who had been exposed to COVID-19, were actively infected with it, or had recovered from it provided the deeply sampled blood TCRbeta repertoires that made up the dataset. Sample metadata almost always included a de-identified subject ID, COVID-19 status, age in years and sex. The samples were drawn from the first 160 participants of the ongoing ImmuneRACE study and from over a thousand subjects provided by 6 global collaborators. Where available, HLA class I and class II types were obtained from metadata supplied by the sample provider rather than from assay-based typing. The repertoires were released in a freely available public database intended as a resource for research on the immune response to SARS-CoV-2. The material from the prospective study consisted of cDNA or gDNA derived from T cells, B-cell-depleted T cells, or PBMCs. What the study reported, not specific to this receptor: The amount of clinical and demographic metadata varied by source and participant and was provided uncurated.

Concerning this clone itself: Its antigen remains unidentified. No base quality information exists; no much larger clone differs at one position.

The immunoSEQ Assay, a bias-controlled multiplex PCR, was used to amplify TCRbeta CDR3 regions from genomic DNA. The study's processing was this. The number of nucleated cells in each sample was estimated from the amplification of reference gene primers within the assay. To quantify the absolute abundance of each unique TCRbeta CDR3 rearrangement, sequence reads were collapsed and filtered. For each sample, productive Simpson clonality was calculated by taking the square root of Simpson's diversity index across productive rearrangements. The table comes from immuneACCESS by way of TCRdb, which keeps in-frame sequences with V and J called. Part of the clones is missing from these tables; in studies checked, under half for an unresolved V gene and the rest for unknown reasons. That table is the source of V, J and clone size, and D and trimming were worked out from the DNA. Here the sample has about 200,000 clones; approximately 91% occur a single time. The ten biggest clones cover about 6% of the sample.

Samples from volunteer blood donors who had recovered from COVID-19 were contributed by a second Seattle source. Whole blood was collected in K2EDTA tubes by collaborating institutions according to the institutions' own protocols. For TCRbeta analysis, collaborators shipped samples as frozen whole blood, isolated PBMCs, or DNA extracted from either of those sample types. The TCR was taken from a man in his 60s who had recovered from COVID-19. The sample consisted of peripheral blood.

The DNA reads TGTGCCAGTAGTACCCTTGCGGGGGGGAACACCGGGGAGCTGTTTTTT. Its translation is CASSTLAGGNTGELFF. The rearrangement combines TRBV19 with TRBJ2-2, and 8 junction bases match TRBD2. Trimming takes 4 bases off V and 1 base off J; junction bases not matched to a gene: 5. The CDR3 measures 16 amino acids from cysteine to phenylalanine. The DNA shown is the 48-base CDR3, in frame from base 1. Via the germline V gene (reference sequence), CDR1 is LNHDA and CDR2 SQIVND.